Following are 21 T cell receptor beta chains from one sample sequenced in a study of blood T cell repertoires in COVID-19. Only in-frame clones appear in the TCRdb table, and some are missing; sequencing was by immunoSEQ multiplex PCR. The sample yields some 150,000 clones, 87% seen once. Sequenced sample: peripheral blood. Source of these receptors: a man between 45 and 60 years old who had recovered from COVID-19.

This chain uses TRBV7-8 with TRBJ1-6, with 9 bases lining up with TRBD1. The germline gives CDR1 SGHVS, CDR2 FQNEAQ. Trimming at V came to 2 bases and at J to 10 bases, leaving 12 bases not matched to a gene. This CDR3 is built from 17 residues. The CDR3 DNA reads as TGTGCCAGCAGCTTACCCCCCCGGGACAGGGTACAGTCACCCCTCCACTTT. The encoded protein is CASSLPPRDRVQSPLHF.

The rearrangement links TRBV27 to TRBJ2-4; tentatively, D is TRBD1 (6 bases). The V end lost 1 base, the J end lost 2 bases, and 15 bases lay between the germline ends. The CDR3 runs to 17 residues. CDR1 and CDR2 (germline): MNHEY, SMNVEV (reference sequence). CDR3 in amino acids: CASSLYWAGVTKNIQYF. The CDR3 bases are TGTGCCAGCAGTTTATATTGGGCAGGGGTCACCAAAAACATTCAGTACTTC.

J is TRBJ2-3 and V is TRBV4-1, with D maybe TRBD2 (6 bases). The CDR3 is 17 residues long. Germline lookup yields CDR1 MGHRA and CDR2 YSYEKL. V lost 1 base and J lost 1, with 15 bases in between. CDR3: CASSQGFGGERTDTQYF. In DNA form, the CDR3 reads TGCGCCAGCAGCCAAGGTTTCGGCGGGGAACGCACAGATACGCAGTATTTT.

This clone was seen a handful of times. The chain has TRBV2 and TRBJ1-2; 7 positions agree with TRBD1. After removal of 0 bases from V and 4 bases from J, the junction contained 8 bases not matched to a gene. This CDR3 spans 16 amino acids. Per germline, CDR1 SNHLY and CDR2 FYNNEI. CDR3 sequence reads: CASSEAIGGQSYGYTF. The DNA of the CDR3 is TGTGCCAGCAGTGAAGCGATCGGGGGACAGAGCTATGGCTACACCTTC.

V usage is TRBV6-2 or TRBV6-3 and J usage is TRBJ1-4, with 10 bases that match TRBD1. The CDR3 covers 16 residues. J gave up 5 bases and V 0 bases, and 3 bases lay outside the gene matches. Germline CDR1 and CDR2: MNHEY and SVGEGT. CDR3 protein: CASSYSKTGGNEKLFF. The DNA for the CDR3 is TGTGCCAGCAGTTACTCGAAGACAGGGGGCAATGAAAAACTGTTTTTT.

The J gene is TRBJ2-5, the V gene TRBV4-2; D possibly corresponds to TRBD1 (6 bases). CDR1 and CDR2 (germline): LGHNA, YNFKEQ. Trimming stripped 1 base from V and 3 bases from J, with 9 bases between. The CDR3 has 14 amino acids. In DNA form, the CDR3 reads TGTGCCAGCAGCCAAGGGACAGCTAAAGAGACCCAGTACTTC. This encodes CASSQGTAKETQYF.

This chain joins TRBV19 and TRBJ2-1; 9 bases agree with TRBD2. J was trimmed by 2 bases and V by 3 bases; bases with no gene match: 2. Per the germline V gene, CDR1 is LNHDA and CDR2 is SQIVND (reference sequence). The CDR3 sequence is 15 residues long. The DNA for the CDR3 is TGTGCCAGTAGTATGGGCGGGGGGGCCTACAATGAGCAGTTCTTC. It yields the protein CASSMGGGAYNEQFF.

Only one count was recorded for this clone. The chain carries TRBV27 and TRBJ2-2; D is unclear. V lost 3 bases, J lost 7 bases, and 12 bases lay in between. The CDR3 runs 14 residues. CDR1 is MNHEY, CDR2 SMNVEV, per germline (reference sequence). The CDR3 bases are TGTGCCAGCAGTTTGCTGCCTCCACTCGGGGAGCTGTTTTTT. It encodes CASSLLPPLGELFF.

The chain employs TRBV5-6 and TRBJ1-1; D possibly corresponds to TRBD1 (5 bases). Germline loops: CDR1 SGHDT, CDR2 YYEEEE. The CDR3 runs 14 residues. V was trimmed by 3 bases and J by 4 bases, leaving 13 bases between them. The DNA for the CDR3 is TGTGCCAGCAGCTCGGATCCGGGGGGCACTGAAGCTTTCTTT. Translating it yields CASSSDPGGTEAFF.

The chain has TRBV10-3 and TRBJ2-7, with 8 bases matching TRBD1. The CDR3 sequence is 15 residues long. With V trimmed by 0 bases and J by 1 base, 2 bases remained unmatched. Germline CDR1 and CDR2: ENHRY and SYGVKD. CDR3 in amino acids: CAISESRTGSYEQYF. The CDR3 nucleotides read TGTGCCATCAGTGAGTCCCGGACAGGGTCCTACGAGCAGTACTTC.

There are a few counts of this clone. The CDR3 nucleotides are TGTGCCAGCAGTGGGACTAGTCGTAACACCGGGGAGCTGTTTTTT. It is translated as CASSGTSRNTGELFF. The rearrangement uses TRBV9 and TRBJ2-2; 8 positions match TRBD2. Germline CDR1 is SGDLS and CDR2 is YYNGEE. V lost 5 bases and J lost 2; bases outside the gene matches: 5. CDR3 size: 15 residues.

This chain uses TRBV7-2 with TRBJ2-7; 8 bases fit TRBD1. The CDR3 is 15 residues long. Unmatched junction bases numbered 5, after V lost 2 bases and J lost 2 bases. The germline gives CDR1 SGHTA, CDR2 FQGNSA. This CDR3 is CASSLRTGRTYEQYF. The DNA for the CDR3 is TGTGCCAGCAGCTTAAGGACAGGGCGAACCTACGAGCAGTACTTC.

As regards this clone: Other DNA sequences of this sample code for an identical CDR3. The genes are TRBV6-5 and TRBJ1-1; D is uncertain. This CDR3 region has 14 residues. Deletions cut 0 bases from V and 2 bases from J, with 7 bases between. Germline assignment: CDR1 MNHEY and CDR2 SVGAGI. CDR3 coding DNA: TGTGCCAGCAGTTACTCGAGGAGAAACACTGAAGCTTTCTTT. This encodes CASSYSRRNTEAFF.

The chain links TRBV5-6 to TRBJ1-5; D unclear. CDR3 length: 13 residues. Germline values: CDR1 SGHDT, CDR2 YYEEEE. Trimming left V 4 bases short and J 0 bases short, with 5 bases between. The CDR3 coding sequence is TGTGCCAGCAGCCTCTATAGCAATCAGCCCCAGCATTTT. Its translation: CASSLYSNQPQHF.

This clone appeared a few times. The chain recombines TRBV4-1 with TRBJ1-3, with unresolved D. The CDR3 runs to 16 residues. Looked up from germline, CDR1 is MGHRA and CDR2 is YSYEKL. V lost 4 bases, J lost 0 bases, and 13 bases lay in between. CDR3 loop: CASSRYAEGSGNTIYF. The CDR3 DNA sequence: TGCGCCAGCAGCCGCTACGCGGAGGGCTCTGGAAACACCATATATTTT.

Details on this clone: Germline is not matched at one junction end, which may reflect a read error. The chain recombines TRBV2 with TRBJ2-7; 9 bases map to TRBD1. The CDR3 is made up of 15 amino acids. Germline lookup yields CDR1 SNHLY and CDR2 FYNNEI. CDR3 in DNA: TGTGCCAGCAGAGAAGGGACAGGGAAATTCTACGAGCAGTACTTC. It is translated as CASREGTGKFYEQYF.

The chain has TRBV5-1 and TRBJ2-3, with 12 bases that match TRBD2. The ends lost 0 bases at V and 4 bases at J; junction bases unmatched: 6. CDR1 is SGHRS and CDR2 is YFSETQ in the germline V gene. The CDR3 loop spans 17 amino acids. The CDR3 protein is CASSLVASGGASDTQYF. The CDR3 coding sequence is TGCGCCAGCAGCTTGGTGGCTAGCGGGGGGGCATCAGATACGCAGTATTTT.

V is TRBV5-1 and J is TRBJ2-1; TRBD2 matches 13 bases. The CDR3 consists of 16 residues. Germline loops: CDR1 SGHRS, CDR2 YFSETQ. Germline trimming cut 4 bases from V and 5 bases from J; bases unmatched to any gene: 6. The CDR3 loop reads CASSPRLAGGDNEQFF. The CDR3, as DNA: TGCGCCAGCAGCCCGCGACTAGCGGGGGGCGACAATGAGCAGTTCTTC.

V and J are TRBV10-3 and TRBJ2-5, with 8 bases matching TRBD1. Trimming removed 4 bases from V and 3 bases from J; junction bases left unmatched: 1. This CDR3 comprises 13 residues. Germline values: CDR1 ENHRY, CDR2 SYGVKD. CDR3: CAISADREETQYF. The CDR3 DNA is TGTGCCATCAGTGCGGACAGGGAAGAGACCCAGTACTTC.

Written as DNA, the CDR3 is TGTGCCAGCAGCGTGATTGATGACTTACTCTCTGGGGCCAACGTCCTGACTTTC. Protein: CASSVIDDLLSGANVLTF. V usage is TRBV9 and J usage is TRBJ2-6; D remains unclear. Germline loops: CDR1 SGDLS, CDR2 YYNGEE. V lost 2 bases and J 0 bases, leaving 15 bases between the germline ends. The CDR3 extends over 18 amino acids. The whole variable domain, remainder taken from reference TRBV9 and TRBJ2-6, is DSGVTQTPKHLITATGQRVTLRCSPRSGDLSVYWYQQSLDQGLQFLIQYYNGEERAKGNILERFSAQQFPDLHSELNLSSLELGDSALYFCASSVIDDLLSGANVLTFGAGSRLTVL.

This sequence joins TRBV5-4 and TRBJ2-7, with 8 bases fitting TRBD2. J gave up 0 bases and V 7 bases, and 15 bases lay outside the gene matches. From germline, CDR1 is SGHNT and CDR2 YYREEE (reference sequence). The CDR3 sequence is 17 residues long. The CDR3 loop reads CASRARNSGDSSYEQYF. The CDR3 DNA reads as TGTGCCAGCCGGGCCCGTAATAGCGGGGATAGCTCCTACGAGCAGTACTTC.